The 20 T cell receptor beta chains below all came from one sample that was sequenced in a study of blood T cell repertoires in COVID-19. This table comes from immunoSEQ multiplex PCR, and its TCRdb copy is limited to in-frame clones, with some not included. The table lists around 170,000 clones, just over 85% of them singletons, with 9% in the top ten. What was sequenced was PBMCs or T cells enriched from blood (not recorded which). The source is a woman aged 18-29 years who had recovered from COVID-19.

The chain employs TRBV6-5 and TRBJ1-1; D uncertain. Trimming took 7 bases from V and 1 from J, leaving 7 bases between them. The germline V gene encodes CDR1 MNHEY and CDR2 SVGAGI. The CDR3 length is 12 residues. The CDR3: CASNQENTEAFF. The CDR3 DNA sequence: TGTGCCAGCAACCAGGAGAACACTGAAGCTTTCTTT.

A single count supports this clone. This chain connects TRBV19 to TRBJ1-5, with D perhaps matching TRBD1 (5 bases). Trimming removed 3 bases at V and 2 bases at J, with 20 bases between. The CDR3 consists of 18 residues. Germline lookup yields CDR1 LNHDA and CDR2 SQIVND (reference sequence). The CDR3 DNA follows: TGTGCCAGTAGTATCTCCGTCGGCCGCAGGGCGGGCAATCAGCCCCAGCATTTT. Residues: CASSISVGRRAGNQPQHF.

This clone was counted a single time. The J gene is TRBJ1-5, the V gene TRBV28; D may be TRBD1 (5 bases). The germline gives CDR1 MDHEN, CDR2 SYDVKM. The CDR3 totals 17 residues. V was cut by 6 bases and J by 7 bases, with 25 bases left in between. CDR3 bases: TGTGCCAGCAGCCACTCTCTTGGGGGGGGGAAGGACCAGCCCCAGCATTTT. Its translation: CASSHSLGGGKDQPQHF. Combining the CDR3 with reference TRBV28 and TRBJ1-5 gives the whole variable domain DVKVTQSSRYLVKRTGEKVFLECVQDMDHENMFWYRQDPGLGLRLIYFSYDVKMKEKGDIPEGYSVSREKKERFSLILESASTNQTSMYLCASSHSLGGGKDQPQHFGDGTRLSIL.

The V and J genes are TRBV7-9 and TRBJ2-7, with 10 bases identical to TRBD1. Germline CDR1 reads SEHNR; CDR2 reads FQNEAQ (reference sequence). The length of the CDR3 is 14 residues. J was trimmed by 2 bases and V by 5 bases; bases with no gene match: 3. The CDR3 region is CASSTGQGAYEQYF. The CDR3 DNA sequence: TGTGCCAGCAGCACCGGACAGGGGGCCTACGAGCAGTACTTC.

The chain combines TRBV5-3 with TRBJ1-1; D uncertain. TRBV5-3 counts as an open reading frame of uncertain function. The CDR3 has 16 amino acids. Trimming removed 4 bases at V and 3 bases at J, with 19 bases between. The CDR3, as DNA: TGTGCCAGAAGCGGCGAGAGACAAGCTGTGGACACTGAAGCTTTCTTT. It translates to CARSGERQAVDTEAFF.

This clone has just a few counts. V usage is TRBV18 and J usage is TRBJ1-5, with no clear D. The CDR3 length is 16 residues. Germline CDR1 KGHSH, CDR2 LQKENI. With 2 bases removed from V and 6 bases from J, the gap between germline ends came to 17 bases. CDR3 coding DNA: TGTGCCAGCTCACCAGATTCAGGTTATTTGGGTCAGCCCCAGCATTTT. As protein: CASSPDSGYLGQPQHF.

This clone came up a few times. The CDR3 reads CASSTSYSVAGDTDTQYF. CDR3 nucleotide sequence: TGTGCCAGCAGTACCTCCTATTCGGTAGCGGGGGACACAGATACGCAGTATTTT. The V call is TRBV28, the J call TRBJ2-3, with 9 bases lining up with TRBD2. There are 18 residues in the CDR3. The germline V gene has CDR1 MDHEN and CDR2 SYDVKM. V dropped 5 bases and J dropped 2; count of bases not matched to a gene: 14.

The CDR3 loop is CASSLYQGNEQYF. Written as DNA, the CDR3 is TGTGCCAGCAGTTTATATCAGGGAAACGAGCAGTACTTC. The chain combines TRBV27 with TRBJ2-7; possible D gene TRBD1, 5 bases. The CDR3 consists of 13 residues. Trimming pared 1 base from V and 5 bases from J, leaving 9 bases between. Germline loops: CDR1 MNHEY, CDR2 SMNVEV (reference sequence).

The genes are TRBV27 and TRBJ1-2; D unclear. Trimming pared 6 bases from V and 5 bases from J, leaving 19 bases between. Germline V CDR1 and CDR2: MNHEY, SMNVEV (reference sequence). This CDR3 is 15 amino acids long. This chain's CDR3 is CASRLQAWNSYGYTF. CDR3 nucleotides: TGTGCCAGCAGACTCCAGGCCTGGAATAGTTATGGCTACACCTTC.

The rearrangement links TRBV28 to TRBJ1-5, with 12 bases identical to TRBD1. The CDR3 is 16 residues long. Germline CDR1 and CDR2: MDHEN and SYDVKM. V shed 7 bases, J shed 7 bases, and the junction held 11 bases outside the gene matches. The CDR3 nucleotides read TGTGCCAGCAAACTCCAGGGACAGGGGGCGGGACAGCCCCAGCATTTT. It encodes CASKLQGQGAGQPQHF. The whole variable domain, remainder taken from reference TRBV28 and TRBJ1-5, is DVKVTQSSRYLVKRTGEKVFLECVQDMDHENMFWYRQDPGLGLRLIYFSYDVKMKEKGDIPEGYSVSREKKERFSLILESASTNQTSMYLCASKLQGQGAGQPQHFGDGTRLSIL.

The chain carries TRBV20-1 and TRBJ1-2; tentatively, D is TRBD1 (5 bases). The CDR3 spans 13 residues. Germline V lookup: CDR1 DFQATT, CDR2 SNEGSKA (reference sequence). Trimming shortened V by 3 bases and J by 4 bases, and 12 bases separated the two germline ends. CDR3 sequence reads: CSASAWQGYGYTF. DNA of the CDR3: TGCAGTGCTAGTGCTTGGCAGGGCTATGGCTACACCTTC.

The chain uses TRBV7-6 and TRBJ1-5; 8 bases are shared with TRBD1. The CDR3 runs 15 residues. In germline, CDR1 is SGHVS, CDR2 FNYEAQ. With V trimmed by 1 base and J by 8 bases, 7 bases remained unmatched. The CDR3 bases are TGTGCCAGCAGCTTAGGGGGACAGGCCTATGAGCCCCAGCATTTT. It encodes CASSLGGQAYEPQHF.

Notes on this clone: The junction does not match germline at one end; this may be a read error. The rearrangement uses TRBV7-7 and TRBJ2-5, with 8 positions matching TRBD2. Looked up from germline, CDR1 is SSHAT and CDR2 is FNYEAQ (reference sequence). This CDR3 contains 16 residues. As DNA, the CDR3 is TGTGCTAGCAGCTTAGGGGTCGAGCGGGAGAAAGAGACCCAGTACTTC. It codes for CASSLGVEREKETQYF. Combining the CDR3 with reference TRBV7-7 and TRBJ2-5 gives the whole variable domain GAGVSQSPRYKVTKRGQDVTLRCDPISSHATLYWYQQALGQGPEFLTYFNYEAQPDKSGLPSDRFSAERPEGSISTLTIQRTEQRDSAMYRCASSLGVEREKETQYFGPGTRLLVL.

The chain combines TRBV2 with TRBJ1-5; no clear D. In germline, CDR1 is SNHLY, CDR2 FYNNEI. Trimming took 7 bases from V and 1 from J, leaving 8 bases between them. The CDR3 contains 13 residues. In DNA form, the CDR3 reads TGTGCCAGCAACCGCAGGAGCAATCAGCCCCAGCATTTT. This translates into CASNRRSNQPQHF.

The rearrangement links TRBV19 to TRBJ1-4; unclear D gene. Per the germline V gene, CDR1 is LNHDA and CDR2 is SQIVND (reference sequence). The CDR3 consists of 14 residues. The V end lost 5 bases, the J end lost 0 bases, and 7 bases lay between the germline ends. CDR3: CASSEAATNEKLFF. As DNA, the CDR3 is TGTGCCAGTAGTGAAGCGGCAACTAATGAAAAACTGTTTTTT.

The rearrangement joins TRBV29-1 to TRBJ2-7, with 11 bases that match TRBD2. V lost 5 bases and J lost 7; bases outside the gene matches: 7. CDR1 is SQVTM and CDR2 is ANQGSEA in the germline V gene. This CDR3 contains 13 residues. DNA for the CDR3: TGCAGCGTTCGACTAGCGGGAACGGGGGAGCAGTACTTC. The encoded protein is CSVRLAGTGEQYF.

The gene calls are TRBV7-9 and TRBJ1-2, with 7 bases fitting TRBD1. The CDR3 sequence is 16 residues long. Losses at the gene ends were 5 bases for V and 1 base for J; bases not matched to a gene: 10. Germline V lookup: CDR1 SEHNR, CDR2 FQNEAQ (reference sequence). CDR3 DNA: TGTGCCAGCAGCCGGGTGAGGGGGCTCGATAACTATGGCTACACCTTC. Translated, it gives CASSRVRGLDNYGYTF.

This clone was observed a single time. The gene calls are TRBV5-8 and TRBJ1-6, with D tentatively TRBD1 (5 bases). V lost 4 bases and J 0 bases, leaving 11 bases between the germline ends. The V gene's germline CDR1 is SGHTS and CDR2 YDEGEE. The CDR3 covers 16 residues. CDR3 amino acids: CASSTDRSSYNSPLHF. CDR3 DNA sequence: TGTGCCAGCAGCACTGACAGAAGCTCCTATAATTCACCCCTCCACTTT.

This chain connects TRBV27 to TRBJ2-1; 7 nucleotides align to TRBD2. CDR1 and CDR2 from the germline V gene are MNHEY and SMNVEV (reference sequence). The trim removed 5 bases at V and 6 bases at J, leaving 10 bases unmatched. The CDR3 runs 15 residues. This chain's CDR3 is CASSPTRTRLNEQFF. CDR3 coding DNA: TGTGCCAGCAGTCCAACACGGACTAGGCTCAATGAGCAGTTCTTC.

About this clone itself: Other DNA sequences in this sample translate to the same CDR3. V usage is TRBV5-1 and J usage is TRBJ2-3, with TRBD2 matching over 7 bases. The length of the CDR3 is 15 residues. Germline CDR1 reads SGHRS; CDR2 reads YFSETQ. Trimming at V came to 4 bases and at J to 3 bases, leaving 8 bases not matched to a gene. In DNA form, the CDR3 reads TGCGCCAGCAGCGCCGGGACGGGAGGAACAGATACGCAGTATTTT. Translating gives CASSAGTGGTDTQYF.